The 15 T cell receptor beta chains given below trace back to one sample, sequenced in a study of identical twins. MiXCR, applied by TCRdb to the 5' RACE reads, yields one record per CDR3 protein. The data hold about 480,000 distinct CDR3 sequences, with 11% to 15% observed a single time. The same sample was also used in a study of yellow fever vaccine responses in identical twins.

Source material: CD4+ T cells sorted from blood. The receptors derive from a young woman in good health.

This clonotype was detected a few times. The chain links TRBV12-3 or TRBV12-4 to TRBJ2-2; D possibly corresponds to TRBD1 (5 bases). The CDR3 totals 16 residues. Trimming removed 5 bases from V and 6 bases from J, with 19 bases in between. In DNA form, the CDR3 reads TGTGCCAGCAGTCGGCGACAGACGAGGTCGGCCGGGGAGCTGTTTTTT. Amino acids: CASSRRQTRSAGELFF.

The chain couples TRBV11-2 to TRBJ1-1, with D perhaps matching TRBD1 (6 bases). Germline V gives CDR1 SGHAT, CDR2 FQNNGV. The CDR3 length is 14 residues. V was trimmed by 5 bases and J by 5 bases, leaving 15 bases between them. The CDR3 nucleotides read TGTGCCAGCAGCGCCACAGGGATCGGGACTGAAGCTTTCTTT. It yields the protein CASSATGIGTEAFF.

This clonotype was counted ten times or more. V and J are TRBV5-1 and TRBJ2-7; D unresolved. This CDR3 spans 14 amino acids. Trimming cost V 2 bases and J 0 bases, with 9 bases left between them. Germline V gene lookup returns CDR1 SGHRS and CDR2 YFSETQ. The CDR3: CASSLTGLSYEQYF. In nucleotides, the CDR3 is TGCGCCAGCAGCTTAACGGGTCTCTCCTACGAGCAGTACTTC.

This clonotype was recorded at least ten times. V usage is TRBV11-2 and J usage is TRBJ2-1, with D uncertain. The CDR3 totals 16 residues. Germline V gene data show CDR1 as SGHAT and CDR2 as FQNNGV. V gave up 5 bases and J gave up 4 bases, with 18 bases separating them. The CDR3 DNA reads TGTGCCAGCAGCGGACCTGAGCCCTCCCCTTACAATGAGCAGTTCTTC. It encodes CASSGPEPSPYNEQFF.

This chain uses TRBV28 with TRBJ1-1; D may be TRBD1 (5 bases). V lost 2 bases to trimming and J lost 3 bases, with 10 bases between them. The CDR3 sequence is 14 residues long. Looked up from germline, CDR1 is MDHEN and CDR2 is SYDVKM. CDR3 nucleotides: TGTGCCAGCAGTTTAGGGGGGGTGGACACTGAAGCTTTCTTT. Translation: CASSLGGVDTEAFF.

The V call is TRBV5-6, the J call TRBJ2-1; D is tentatively TRBD1 or TRBD2 (8 bases each). Germline-derived CDR1 and CDR2 are SGHDT and YYEEEE. V was shortened by 4 bases and J by 5 bases, with 28 bases between the two germline ends. This CDR3 spans 19 amino acids. CDR3 DNA: TGTGCCAGCAGCCGGACAGGGCTATTCCCTAGCGGGCTCAACAATGAGCAGTTCTTC. This translates into CASSRTGLFPSGLNNEQFF.

This chain links TRBV7-9 with TRBJ2-1, with 7 positions matching TRBD1. The CDR3 contains 15 residues. J lost 3 bases, V lost 4 bases, and 6 bases had no gene match. CDR1 is SEHNR, CDR2 FQNEAQ, per germline (reference sequence). The CDR3 DNA sequence: TGTGCCAGCAGCTCGACAGGGAACGTCTACAATGAGCAGTTCTTC. Protein sequence: CASSSTGNVYNEQFF.

This clonotype has only a few counts. The rearrangement links TRBV29-1 to TRBJ2-5, with TRBD2 matching over 7 bases. This CDR3 comprises 12 residues. After removal of 7 bases from V and 5 bases from J, the junction contained 7 bases not matched to a gene. From germline, CDR1 is SQVTM and CDR2 ANQGSEA. This CDR3 reads CSGKTGGETQYF. The CDR3 DNA reads TGCAGCGGAAAAACCGGGGGGGAGACCCAGTACTTC. Supplemented by reference TRBV29-1 and TRBJ2-5, the full variable domain reads SAVISQKPSRDICQRGTSLTIQCQVDSQVTMMFWYRQQPGQSLTLIATANQGSEATYESGFVIDKFPISRPNLTFSTLTVSNMSPEDSSIYLCSGKTGGETQYFGPGTRLLVL.

The chain links TRBV7-2 to TRBJ2-1, with D unclear. This CDR3 has 12 residues. V lost 6 bases to trimming and J lost 13 bases, with 16 bases between them. Germline V CDR1 and CDR2: SGHTA, FQGNSA. Written as DNA, the CDR3 is TGTGCCAGCAGTTATGACTCGCCCCGACAGTTCTTC. This encodes CASSYDSPRQFF.

The table lists this clonotype with a few counts. The rearrangement uses TRBV12-3 or TRBV12-4 and TRBJ2-3; tentative D call: TRBD1 (5 bases). The CDR3 covers 13 residues. Trimming cost V 8 bases and J 0 bases, with 9 bases left between them. CDR3 sequence (DNA): TGTGCCAGCCTTAGGGGTAGCACAGATACGCAGTATTTT. It translates to CASLRGSTDTQYF.

This rearrangement joins TRBV28 to TRBJ1-1; 7 bases map to TRBD1. V lost 3 bases, J lost 3 bases, and 4 bases stayed unmatched. Germline V gives CDR1 MDHEN, CDR2 SYDVKM. The CDR3 runs to 14 residues. The CDR3 reads CASSLGQLHTEAFF. The CDR3 nucleotides are TGTGCCAGCAGTTTGGGACAGCTACACACTGAAGCTTTCTTT.

This clonotype was seen only a few times. The chain carries TRBV2 and TRBJ2-7; TRBD2 agrees at 11 bases. Germline lookup yields CDR1 SNHLY and CDR2 FYNNEI. J was trimmed by 5 bases and V by 6 bases; bases with no gene match: 6. The CDR3 length is 14 residues. CDR3 loop: CASRETSGMHEQYF. The CDR3 DNA reads as TGTGCCAGCAGAGAGACTAGCGGGATGCACGAGCAGTACTTC.

This clonotype was seen at least ten times. V gene TRBV6-2 or TRBV6-3 combines with J gene TRBJ1-2; no definite D call. The V gene's germline CDR1 is MNHEY and CDR2 SVGEGT. There are 15 residues in the CDR3. Trimming took 2 bases from V and 2 from J, leaving 12 bases between them. The CDR3 DNA sequence: TGTGCCAGCAGTTACCCCACAGATCGGAACTATGGCTACACCTTC. This sequence encodes CASSYPTDRNYGYTF.

At least ten counts were recorded for this clonotype. The chain couples TRBV6-1 to TRBJ2-2; unclear D gene. The V end lost 8 bases, the J end lost 0 bases, and 13 bases lay between the germline ends. Germline lookup yields CDR1 MNHNS and CDR2 SASEGT. The CDR3 is 15 residues long. The CDR3 protein is CASSRDYPNTGELFF. CDR3 DNA: TGTGCCAGCTCAAGGGATTACCCGAACACCGGGGAGCTGTTTTTT.

This chain uses TRBV7-9 with TRBJ2-1; 9 nucleotides match TRBD1. Germline CDR1 and CDR2: SEHNR and FQNEAQ (reference sequence). Trimming removed 1 base from V and 1 base from J; junction bases left unmatched: 5. The CDR3 has 17 residues. CDR3 nucleotides: TGTGCCAGCAGCTTAGTCGCGACAGGGGGTTCCTACAATGAGCAGTTCTTC. The encoded protein is CASSLVATGGSYNEQFF. Supplemented by reference TRBV7-9 and TRBJ2-1, the full variable domain reads DTGVSQNPRHKITKRGQNVTFRCDPISEHNRLYWYRQTLGQGPEFLTYFQNEAQLEKSRLLSDRFSAERPKGSFSTLEIQRTEQGDSAMYLCASSLVATGGSYNEQFFGPGTRLTVL.